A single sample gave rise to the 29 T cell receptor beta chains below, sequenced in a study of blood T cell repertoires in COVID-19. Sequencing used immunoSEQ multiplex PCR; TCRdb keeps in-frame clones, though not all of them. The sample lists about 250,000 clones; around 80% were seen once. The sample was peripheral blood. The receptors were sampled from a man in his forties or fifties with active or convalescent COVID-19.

The CDR3 DNA reads as TGTGCCTGGAGCAGTCCCGGGTGGAACACTGAAGCTTTCTTT. Translation: CAWSSPGWNTEAFF. The V gene is TRBV30, the J gene TRBJ1-1; D not resolved. CDR1 and CDR2 (germline): GTSNPN, SVGIG (reference sequence). Trimming stripped 3 bases from V and 1 base from J, with 12 bases between. This CDR3 contains 14 residues.

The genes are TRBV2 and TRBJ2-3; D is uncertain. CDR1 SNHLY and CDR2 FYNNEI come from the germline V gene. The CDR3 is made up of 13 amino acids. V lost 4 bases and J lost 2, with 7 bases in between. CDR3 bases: TGTGCCAGCAGTGTGAGCTTCACAGATACGCAGTATTTT. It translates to CASSVSFTDTQYF.

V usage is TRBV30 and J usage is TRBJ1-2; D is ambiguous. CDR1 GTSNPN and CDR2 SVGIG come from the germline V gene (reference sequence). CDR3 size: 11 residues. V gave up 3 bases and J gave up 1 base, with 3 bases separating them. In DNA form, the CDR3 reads TGTGCCTGGAGCAATAACTATGGCTACACCTTC. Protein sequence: CAWSNNYGYTF.

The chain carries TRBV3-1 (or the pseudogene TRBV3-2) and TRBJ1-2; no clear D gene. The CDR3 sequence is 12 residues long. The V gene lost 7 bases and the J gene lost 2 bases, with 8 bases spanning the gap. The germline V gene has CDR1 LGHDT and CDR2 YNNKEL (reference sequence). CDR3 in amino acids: CASTVMNYGYTF. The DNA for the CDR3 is TGTGCCAGCACCGTAATGAACTATGGCTACACCTTC.

The CDR3 nucleotides are TGTGCCAGCAGCCAAGAGATGACAGGAATCTATGGCTACACCTTC. Protein sequence: CASSQEMTGIYGYTF. The rearrangement uses TRBV14 and TRBJ1-2, with TRBD1 as a possible D gene (6 bases). The V gene lost 0 bases and the J gene lost 4 bases, with 12 bases spanning the gap. This CDR3 is 15 amino acids long. Looked up from germline, CDR1 is SGHDN and CDR2 is FVKESK.

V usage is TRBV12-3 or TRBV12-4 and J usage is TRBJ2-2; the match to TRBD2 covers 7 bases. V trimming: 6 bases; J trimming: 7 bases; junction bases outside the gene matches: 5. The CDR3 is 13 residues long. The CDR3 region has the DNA TGTGCCAGCAGGATTAGCGGGTTCGGGGAGCTGTTTTTT. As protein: CASRISGFGELFF.

The CDR3 loop is CAWSVGSTSGGAGETQYF. In DNA form, the CDR3 reads TGTGCCTGGAGTGTTGGTAGTACCAGCGGAGGAGCCGGAGAGACCCAGTACTTC. V is TRBV30 and J is TRBJ2-5; TRBD2 might be the D (5 bases). Trimming stripped 0 bases from V and 4 bases from J, with 24 bases between. The CDR3 has 18 amino acids. Germline V lookup: CDR1 GTSNPN, CDR2 SVGIG (reference sequence).

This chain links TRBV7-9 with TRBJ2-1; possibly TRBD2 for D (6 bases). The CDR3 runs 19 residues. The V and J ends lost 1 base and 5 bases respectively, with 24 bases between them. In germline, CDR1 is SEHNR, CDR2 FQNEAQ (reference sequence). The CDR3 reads CASSLVGGYGSGPDNEQFF. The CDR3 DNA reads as TGTGCCAGCAGCTTAGTAGGCGGGTACGGGAGCGGACCGGACAATGAGCAGTTCTTC.

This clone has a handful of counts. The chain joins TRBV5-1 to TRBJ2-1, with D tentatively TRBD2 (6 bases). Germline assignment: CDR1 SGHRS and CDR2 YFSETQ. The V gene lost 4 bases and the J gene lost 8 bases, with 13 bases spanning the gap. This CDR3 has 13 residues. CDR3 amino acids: CASSTGESHEQFF. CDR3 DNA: TGCGCCAGCAGCACGGGAGAGAGCCATGAGCAGTTCTTC. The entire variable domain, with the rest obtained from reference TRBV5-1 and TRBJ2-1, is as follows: KAGVTQTPRYLIKTRGQQVTLSCSPISGHRSVSWYQQTPGQGLQFLFEYFSETQRNKGNFPGRFSGRQFSNSRSEMNVSTLELGDSALYLCASSTGESHEQFFGPGTRLTVL.

DNA of the CDR3: TGTGCCAGCACCTCGGGGGGGGGCGAGCAGTACTTC. Translation gives CASTSGGGEQYF. The chain links TRBV12-3 or TRBV12-4 to TRBJ2-7; 8 nucleotides agree with TRBD2. The CDR3 is 12 amino acids. Trimming removed 7 bases from V and 6 bases from J; junction bases left unmatched: 5.

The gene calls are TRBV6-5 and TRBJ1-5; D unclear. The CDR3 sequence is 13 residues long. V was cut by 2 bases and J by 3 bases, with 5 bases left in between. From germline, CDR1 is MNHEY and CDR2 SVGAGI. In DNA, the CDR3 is TGTGCCAGCAGTTACGCGGACAATCAGCCCCAGCATTTT. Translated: CASSYADNQPQHF.

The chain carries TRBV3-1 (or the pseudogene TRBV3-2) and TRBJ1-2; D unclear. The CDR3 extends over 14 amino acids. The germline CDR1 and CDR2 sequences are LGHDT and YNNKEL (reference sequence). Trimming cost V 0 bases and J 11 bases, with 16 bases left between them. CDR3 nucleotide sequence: TGTGCCAGCAGCCAAGATAAAGAGACTACGGAGTACACCTTC. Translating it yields CASSQDKETTEYTF.

DNA for the CDR3: TGTGCCAGCAGCGCTTGGGGACGGGAGGATCAGCCCCAGCATTTT. It codes for CASSAWGREDQPQHF. The rearrangement uses TRBV9 and TRBJ1-5, with D possibly being TRBD1 (5 bases). Germline lookup yields CDR1 SGDLS and CDR2 YYNGEE. V dropped 3 bases and J dropped 5 bases, with 15 bases sitting between them. There are 15 residues in the CDR3.

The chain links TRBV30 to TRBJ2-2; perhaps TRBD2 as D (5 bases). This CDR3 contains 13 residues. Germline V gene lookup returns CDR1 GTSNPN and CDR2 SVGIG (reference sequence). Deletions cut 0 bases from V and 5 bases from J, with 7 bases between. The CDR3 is CAWSVLETGELFF. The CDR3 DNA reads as TGTGCCTGGAGTGTACTAGAAACCGGGGAGCTGTTTTTT.

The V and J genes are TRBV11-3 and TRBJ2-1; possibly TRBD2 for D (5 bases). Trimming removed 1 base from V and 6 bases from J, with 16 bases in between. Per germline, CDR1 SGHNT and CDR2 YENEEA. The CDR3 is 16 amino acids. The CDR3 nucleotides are TGTGCCAGCAGCTTAGGAGGGAAAATTCGTCTCAATGAGCAGTTCTTC. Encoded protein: CASSLGGKIRLNEQFF.

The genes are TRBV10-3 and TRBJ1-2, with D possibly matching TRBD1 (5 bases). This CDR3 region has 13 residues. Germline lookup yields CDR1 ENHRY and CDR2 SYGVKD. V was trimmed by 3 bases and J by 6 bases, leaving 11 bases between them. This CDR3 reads CAISEDQGDGYTF. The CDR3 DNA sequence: TGTGCCATCAGTGAAGACCAGGGCGATGGCTACACCTTC.

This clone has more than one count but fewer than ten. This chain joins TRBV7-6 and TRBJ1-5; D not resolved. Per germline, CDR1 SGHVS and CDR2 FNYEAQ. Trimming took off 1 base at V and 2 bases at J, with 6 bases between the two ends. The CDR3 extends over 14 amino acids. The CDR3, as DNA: TGTGCCAGCAGCTTAGGGCCAGGCAATCAGCCCCAGCATTTT. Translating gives CASSLGPGNQPQHF.

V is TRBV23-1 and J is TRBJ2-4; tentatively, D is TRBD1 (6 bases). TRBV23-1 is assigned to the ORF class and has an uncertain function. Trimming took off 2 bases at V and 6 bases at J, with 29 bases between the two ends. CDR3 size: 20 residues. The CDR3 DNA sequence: TGCGCCAGCAGTCAAAGGGAAAACGGAACCAAACCAGGGGCGACAAACATTCAGTACTTC. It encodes CASSQRENGTKPGATNIQYF.

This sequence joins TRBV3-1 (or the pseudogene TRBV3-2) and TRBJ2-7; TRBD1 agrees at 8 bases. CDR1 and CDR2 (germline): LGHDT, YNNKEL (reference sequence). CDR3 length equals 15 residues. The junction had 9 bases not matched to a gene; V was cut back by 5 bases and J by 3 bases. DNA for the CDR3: TGTGCCAGCAGCTACCGGGACAGGTCCATCTACGAGCAGTACTTC. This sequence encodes CASSYRDRSIYEQYF.

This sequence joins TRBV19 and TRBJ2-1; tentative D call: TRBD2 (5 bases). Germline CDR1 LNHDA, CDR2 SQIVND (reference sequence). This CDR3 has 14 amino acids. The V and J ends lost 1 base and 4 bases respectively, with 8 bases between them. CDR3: CASSIVGAYNEQFF. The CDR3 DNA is TGTGCCAGTAGTATAGTGGGAGCTTACAATGAGCAGTTCTTC. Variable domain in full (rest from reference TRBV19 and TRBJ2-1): DGGITQSPKYLFRKEGQNVTLSCEQNLNHDAMYWYRQDPGQGLRLIYYSQIVNDFQKGDIAEGYSVSREKKESFPLTVTSAQKNPTAFYLCASSIVGAYNEQFFGPGTRLTVL.

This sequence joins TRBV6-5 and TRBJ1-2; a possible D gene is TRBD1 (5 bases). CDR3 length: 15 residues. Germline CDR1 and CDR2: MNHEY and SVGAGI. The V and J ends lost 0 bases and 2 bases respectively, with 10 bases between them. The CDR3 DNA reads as TGTGCCAGCAGTTACTCTGTCAGGGCCAACTATGGCTACACCTTC. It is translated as CASSYSVRANYGYTF.

The DNA for the CDR3 is TGTGCCAGCAGCTTACATTCGAACACTGAAGCTTTCTTT. It encodes CASSLHSNTEAFF. The chain couples TRBV7-9 to TRBJ1-1; no firm D call. V dropped 2 bases and J dropped 1 base, with 5 bases sitting between them. Germline CDR1 reads SEHNR; CDR2 reads FQNEAQ (reference sequence). This CDR3 has 13 amino acids.

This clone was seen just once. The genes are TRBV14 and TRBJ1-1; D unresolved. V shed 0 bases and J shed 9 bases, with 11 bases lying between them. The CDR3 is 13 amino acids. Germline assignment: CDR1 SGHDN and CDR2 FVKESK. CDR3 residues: CASSQEYSTQAFF. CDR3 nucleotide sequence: TGTGCCAGCAGCCAAGAATACAGTACGCAAGCTTTCTTT.

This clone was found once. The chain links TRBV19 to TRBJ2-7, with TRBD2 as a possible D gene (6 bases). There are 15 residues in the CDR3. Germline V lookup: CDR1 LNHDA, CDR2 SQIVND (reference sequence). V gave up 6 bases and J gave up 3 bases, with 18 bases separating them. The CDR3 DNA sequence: TGTGCCAGTAGATTCTCTGCCGGGACTCGCTACGAGCAGTACTTC. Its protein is CASRFSAGTRYEQYF.

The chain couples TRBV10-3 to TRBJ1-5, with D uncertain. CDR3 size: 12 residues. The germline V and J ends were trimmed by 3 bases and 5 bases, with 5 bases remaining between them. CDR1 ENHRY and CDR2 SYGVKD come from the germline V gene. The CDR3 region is CAISDQDQPQHF. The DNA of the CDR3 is TGTGCCATCAGTGACCAGGATCAGCCCCAGCATTTT.

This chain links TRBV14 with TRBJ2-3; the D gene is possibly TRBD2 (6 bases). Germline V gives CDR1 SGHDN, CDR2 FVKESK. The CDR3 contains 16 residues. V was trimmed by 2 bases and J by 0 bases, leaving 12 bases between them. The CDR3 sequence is CASSQLASSSTDTQYF. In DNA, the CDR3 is TGTGCCAGCAGCCAACTAGCGAGCTCTAGCACAGATACGCAGTATTTT.

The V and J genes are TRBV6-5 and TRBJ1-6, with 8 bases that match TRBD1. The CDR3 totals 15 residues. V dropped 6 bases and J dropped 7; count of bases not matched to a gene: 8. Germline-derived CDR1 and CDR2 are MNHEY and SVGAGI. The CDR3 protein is CASSPLQGGNSPLHF. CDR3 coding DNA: TGTGCCAGCAGCCCGCTACAGGGGGGAAATTCACCCCTCCACTTT.

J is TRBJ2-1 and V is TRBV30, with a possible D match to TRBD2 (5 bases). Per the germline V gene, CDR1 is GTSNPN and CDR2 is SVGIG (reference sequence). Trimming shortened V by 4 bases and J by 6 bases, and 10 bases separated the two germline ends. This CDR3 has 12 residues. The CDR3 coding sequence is TGTGCCTGGACTAGCCCTAGCAATGAGCAGTTCTTC. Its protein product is CAWTSPSNEQFF.

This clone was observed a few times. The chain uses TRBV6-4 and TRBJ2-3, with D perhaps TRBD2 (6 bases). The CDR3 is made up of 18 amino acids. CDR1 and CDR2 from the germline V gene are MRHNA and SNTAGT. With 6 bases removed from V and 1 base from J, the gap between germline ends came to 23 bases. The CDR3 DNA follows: TGTGCCAGCAGAGACCCCGGGGTAGCGGACTATGGCACAGATACGCAGTATTTT. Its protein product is CASRDPGVADYGTDTQYF.